This entry describes one T cell receptor beta chain. TCRdb's table, derived via immunoSEQ multiplex PCR, lists solely in-frame clones and lacks some. Among some 100,000 clones listed, 94% were seen once. The germline CDR1 and CDR2 sequences are SGHRS and YFSETQ. This CDR3 is built from 16 residues. The V end lost 5 bases, the J end lost 4 bases, and 21 bases lay between the germline ends. This specimen comes from a study of T cell changes during pregnancy in multiple sclerosis. The chain employs TRBV5-1 and TRBJ2-5; possibly TRBD1 for D (6 bases). The sequence derives from a female donor with multiple sclerosis, enrolled in a pregnancy study. The source material was peripheral blood, sampled before pregnancy. CDR3 sequence reads: CASSPTYREPRETQYF. DNA for the CDR3: TGCGCCAGCAGTCCCACATACAGGGAACCCCGAGAGACCCAGTACTTC.